Here is one T cell receptor (beta chain) with its context. Its cognate antigen has yet to be identified. No base qualities exist here, and no much larger clone lies one base off it. Each collaborating institution followed its own protocols to collect whole blood in K2EDTA tubes. For TCRbeta analysis, collaborator samples were shipped as frozen whole blood, as isolated PBMCs, or as DNA extracted from either sample type. TCRbeta CDR3 regions were amplified from genomic DNA by means of the immunoSEQ Assay, a bias-controlled multiplex PCR. Under the source paper's analysis protocol: Nucleated cell counts per sample were estimated from amplification of reference gene primers within the assay. Sequence reads were collapsed and filtered to measure the absolute abundance of every unique TCRbeta CDR3 rearrangement. For each sample, productive Simpson clonality was calculated as the square root of Simpson's diversity index across productive rearrangements. The table was pulled from immuneACCESS by TCRdb, which kept in-frame rearrangements only. Such tables lose some clones; where checked, under half of the loss comes from unresolved V genes, and the rest has no known cause. That table supplies the V and J calls and clone size; D and trimming were determined from the DNA. The sample yields around 80,000 clones; 90% were counted once. 0.77% of the sample goes to the ten largest clones.

This sample was taken from a study of blood T cell repertoires in COVID-19 (dated by TCRdb to the early 2020s). For the wider study: Samples from collaborators originated in the United States, Italy and Spain and spanned both the acute and convalescent phases of COVID-19. Deeply sampled blood TCRbeta repertoires from subjects exposed to, actively infected with, or recovered from COVID-19 were included in the dataset. The repertoires were released in a freely available public database meant as a resource for research on the immune response to SARS-CoV-2. Where available, HLA class I and class II types were taken from metadata supplied by the sample provider and were not determined by assay-based typing. The samples were drawn from the first 160 participants of the ongoing ImmuneRACE study and from 1,254 subjects provided by 6 global collaborators. The sample metadata nearly always contained a de-identified subject ID, COVID-19 status, age in years and sex. The prospective study material was composed of cDNA or gDNA derived from T cells, B-cell-depleted T cells, or PBMCs.

Sequences SGHDT (CDR1) and YYEEEE (CDR2) are obtained from the germline V gene. V ends up 2 bases short and J 5 bases short, with an unmatched junction base count of 3. The CDR3, cysteine through phenylalanine, is 14 amino acids long. Just the 42-base CDR3 DNA is kept, in frame starting at base 1. The full study reports these points: The amount of clinical and demographic metadata varied by source and participant and was provided uncurated.

Input material: peripheral blood. The TCR sequence derives from a woman older than 75 with acute or convalescent COVID-19. The chain is encoded by TRBV5-6 joined to TRBJ2-3; the central 9 bases match TRBD1. In nucleotides, the sequence is TGTGCCAGCAGCTTACAGGGGGCAGGAGATACGCAGTATTTT. This is translated as CASSLQGAGDTQYF.